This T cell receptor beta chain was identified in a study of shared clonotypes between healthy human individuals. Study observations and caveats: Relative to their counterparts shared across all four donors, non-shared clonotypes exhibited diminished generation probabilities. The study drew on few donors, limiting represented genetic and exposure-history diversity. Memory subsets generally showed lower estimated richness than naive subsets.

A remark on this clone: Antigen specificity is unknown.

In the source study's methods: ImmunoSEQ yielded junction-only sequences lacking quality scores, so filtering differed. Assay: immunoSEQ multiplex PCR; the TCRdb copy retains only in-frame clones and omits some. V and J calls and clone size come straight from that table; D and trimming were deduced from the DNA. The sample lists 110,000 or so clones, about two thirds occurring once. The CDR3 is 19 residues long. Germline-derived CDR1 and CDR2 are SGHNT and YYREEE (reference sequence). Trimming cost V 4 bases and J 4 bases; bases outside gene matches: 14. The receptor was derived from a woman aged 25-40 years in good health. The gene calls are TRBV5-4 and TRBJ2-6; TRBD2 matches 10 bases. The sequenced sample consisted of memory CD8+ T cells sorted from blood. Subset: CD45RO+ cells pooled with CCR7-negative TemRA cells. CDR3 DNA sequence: TGTGCCAGCAGCCAGGGGACTAGCGCCTCCAGACCCGGGGCCAACGTCCTGACTTTC. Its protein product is CASSQGTSASRPGANVLTF.